Described below is a single TCR beta chain sequence and its context. The source of the sample is a study of T cell changes during pregnancy in multiple sclerosis. V was shortened by 2 bases and J by 4 bases, with 8 bases between the two germline ends. This CDR3 is built from 13 residues. CDR1 and CDR2 (germline): MDHEN, SYDVKM. Clones were sequenced by immunoSEQ multiplex PCR, and TCRdb holds only the in-frame ones, with some missing. The table includes tens of thousands of clones, approximately 92% detected once. The chain has TRBV28 and TRBJ2-5; D gene ambiguous. The origin of this receptor is a female donor in good health, enrolled as a control in a pregnancy study. The sample was peripheral blood, taken in the third trimester of pregnancy. CDR3 bases: TGTGCCAGCAGTTTAAGGCAGGTAGAGACCCAGTACTTC. This gives the protein CASSLRQVETQYF. The entire variable domain, with the rest obtained from reference TRBV28 and TRBJ2-5, is as follows: DVKVTQSSRYLVKRTGEKVFLECVQDMDHENMFWYRQDPGLGLRLIYFSYDVKMKEKGDIPEGYSVSREKKERFSLILESASTNQTSMYLCASSLRQVETQYFGPGTRLLVL.